This T cell receptor (beta chain) is from a study of neoadjuvant anti-PD-1 for oral cavity cancer. Turning to the study itself: Most patients had three to four biweekly doses of 3 mg/kg nivolumab before resection.

Method: immunoSEQ multiplex PCR; TCRdb's copy keeps in-frame clones and lacks some. This sample has over 65,000 clones, with 80% to 90% found just once. Overall study findings and caveats: Post-nivolumab, blood T cell clonality was significantly elevated in non-responders.

On this clone itself: Its antigen is still unknown.

Regarding time point: after neoadjuvant nivolumab, at surgical resection. The V gene lost 2 bases and the J gene lost 2 bases, with 7 bases spanning the gap. Germline loops: CDR1 SGHVS, CDR2 FQNEAQ. The CDR3 is 14 amino acids. The sample consisted of PBMCs, taken after nivolumab (anti-PD-1) treatment. This sequence originates from a person aged 35-79 years with oral cavity squamous cell carcinoma. The chain carries TRBV7-8 and TRBJ1-3; no firm D call. DNA for the CDR3: TGTGCCAGCAGCTTAACCCCTGCTGGAAACACCATATATTTT. This translates into CASSLTPAGNTIYF.